This T cell receptor beta chain appears in the sequencing data of a study of T cells after yellow fever vaccination. Whole-study results and caveats: It was the secondary response that reached its peak faster, day 5 versus 15, but it was weaker.

TCRdb re-derived calls from the 5' RACE reads in MiXCR, one entry per CDR3 protein. The sample holds 500,000 to 650,000 distinct CDR3 sequences; about a sixth are singletons and the top ten take roughly a sixth. This clonotype was seen at least ten times. Its matching antigen is unknown. Trimming removed 9 bases at V and 5 bases at J, with 17 bases between. In germline, CDR1 is SEHNR, CDR2 FQNEAQ (reference sequence). The CDR3 length is 13 residues. The chain employs TRBV7-9 and TRBJ2-7, with a tentative D call TRBD1 (6 bases). The sequence came from a man aged 18 to 29 who received the YFV17D yellow fever vaccine. The starting material was PBMCs, obtained about 5 days after the first yellow fever vaccination. The chain's CDR3 is CASSPQGTDEQYV. As DNA, the CDR3 is TGTGCCAGTTCCCCCCAGGGGACCGACGAGCAGTACGTC.